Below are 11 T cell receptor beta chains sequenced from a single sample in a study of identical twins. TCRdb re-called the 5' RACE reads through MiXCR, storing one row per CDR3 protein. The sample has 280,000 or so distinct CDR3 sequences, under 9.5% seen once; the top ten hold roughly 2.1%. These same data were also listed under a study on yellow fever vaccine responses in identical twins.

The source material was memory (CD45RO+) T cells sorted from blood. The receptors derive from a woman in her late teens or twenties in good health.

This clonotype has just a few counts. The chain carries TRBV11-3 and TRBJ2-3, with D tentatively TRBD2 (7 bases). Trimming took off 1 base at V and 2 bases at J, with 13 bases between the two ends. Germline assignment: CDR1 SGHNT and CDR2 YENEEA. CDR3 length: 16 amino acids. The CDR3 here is CASSLGRGPSTDTQYF. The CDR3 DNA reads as TGTGCCAGCAGCTTAGGGCGGGGGCCCTCCACAGATACGCAGTATTTT.

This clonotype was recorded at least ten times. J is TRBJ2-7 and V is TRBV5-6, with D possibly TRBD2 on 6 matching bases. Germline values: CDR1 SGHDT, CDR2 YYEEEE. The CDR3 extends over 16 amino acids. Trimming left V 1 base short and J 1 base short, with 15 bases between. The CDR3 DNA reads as TGTGCCAGCAGCTTGAAGGGGCTAGCGAGTTCCTACGAGCAGTACGTC. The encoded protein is CASSLKGLASSYEQYV.

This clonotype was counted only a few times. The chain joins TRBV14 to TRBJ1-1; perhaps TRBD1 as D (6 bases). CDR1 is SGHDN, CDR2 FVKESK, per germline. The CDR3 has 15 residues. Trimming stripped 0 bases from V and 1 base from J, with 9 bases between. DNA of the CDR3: TGTGCCAGCAGCCAAGAACGGACAGCGAACACTGAAGCTTTCTTT. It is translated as CASSQERTANTEAFF.

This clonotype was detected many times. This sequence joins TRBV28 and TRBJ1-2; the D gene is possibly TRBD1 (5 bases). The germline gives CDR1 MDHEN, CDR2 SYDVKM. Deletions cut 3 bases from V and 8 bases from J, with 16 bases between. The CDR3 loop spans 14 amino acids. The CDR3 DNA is TGTGCCAGCAGTTTGGTACAGAGCGGGGGGGGCTACACCTTC. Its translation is CASSLVQSGGGYTF.

In nucleotides, the CDR3 is TGTGCCAGCAGCTCTGTCGGGCGAAATTCACCCCTCCACTTT. Protein sequence: CASSSVGRNSPLHF. The chain recombines TRBV28 with TRBJ1-6; D is uncertain. The CDR3 is 14 residues long. The V gene lost 6 bases and the J gene lost 7 bases, with 13 bases spanning the gap. From germline, CDR1 is MDHEN and CDR2 SYDVKM.

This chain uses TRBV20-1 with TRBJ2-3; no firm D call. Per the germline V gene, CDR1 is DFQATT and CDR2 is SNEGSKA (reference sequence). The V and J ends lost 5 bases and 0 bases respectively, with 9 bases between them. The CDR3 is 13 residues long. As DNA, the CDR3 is TGCAGTGCTGTAAGTGGGAGCACAGATACGCAGTATTTT. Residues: CSAVSGSTDTQYF.

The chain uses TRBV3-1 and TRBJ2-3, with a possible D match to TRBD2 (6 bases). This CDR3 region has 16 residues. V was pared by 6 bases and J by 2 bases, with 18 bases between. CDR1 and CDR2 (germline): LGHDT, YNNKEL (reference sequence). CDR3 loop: CASSFDLRDFTDTQYF. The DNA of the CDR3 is TGTGCCAGCAGTTTTGACCTCCGGGACTTCACAGATACGCAGTATTTT.

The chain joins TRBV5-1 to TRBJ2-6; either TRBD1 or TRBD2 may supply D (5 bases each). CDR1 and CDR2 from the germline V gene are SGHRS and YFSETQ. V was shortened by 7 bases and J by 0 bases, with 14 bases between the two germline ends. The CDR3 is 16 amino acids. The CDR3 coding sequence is TGCGCCAGCCGGGACCCCGCAGGCTCTGGGGCCAACGTCCTGACTTTC. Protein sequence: CASRDPAGSGANVLTF.

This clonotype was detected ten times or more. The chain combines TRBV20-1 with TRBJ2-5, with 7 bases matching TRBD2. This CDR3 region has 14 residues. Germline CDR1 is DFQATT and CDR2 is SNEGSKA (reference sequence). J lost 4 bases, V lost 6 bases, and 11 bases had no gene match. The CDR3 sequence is CSAGGTLPTETQYF. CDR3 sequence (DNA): TGCAGTGCCGGGGGGACCTTACCTACAGAGACCCAGTACTTC.

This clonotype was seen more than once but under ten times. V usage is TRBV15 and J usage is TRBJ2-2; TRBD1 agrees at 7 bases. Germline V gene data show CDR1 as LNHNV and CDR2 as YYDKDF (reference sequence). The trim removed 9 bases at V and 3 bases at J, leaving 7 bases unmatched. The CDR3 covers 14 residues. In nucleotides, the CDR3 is TGTGCCACTCGAGCACAGGGGTACACCGGGGAGCTGTTTTTT. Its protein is CATRAQGYTGELFF.

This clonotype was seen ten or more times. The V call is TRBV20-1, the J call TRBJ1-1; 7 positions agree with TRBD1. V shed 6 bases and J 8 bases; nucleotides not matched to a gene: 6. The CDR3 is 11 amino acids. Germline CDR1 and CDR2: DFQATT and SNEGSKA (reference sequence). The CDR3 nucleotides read TGCAGTGCCAGACAGGGTTTAGAAGCTTTCTTT. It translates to CSARQGLEAFF.